These 16 T cell receptor beta chains were sequenced from one sample in a study of cytomegalovirus exposure and HLA in healthy donors. The assay was immunoSEQ multiplex PCR, and TCRdb's table has in-frame clones only and misses some. The sample lists tens of thousands of clones, about 95% occurring once. Sequenced material: PBMCs. These receptors were obtained from a man between 18 and 35 years old in good health and CMV-seronegative.

This chain joins TRBV25-1 and TRBJ1-3; TRBD1 aligns across 7 bases. V dropped 7 bases and J dropped 0; count of bases not matched to a gene: 3. This CDR3 is 14 amino acids long. Germline V gene lookup returns CDR1 MGHDK and CDR2 SYGVNS. The CDR3 DNA reads TGTGCCAGCACGGGACAGACCTCTGGAAACACCATATATTTT. Protein sequence: CASTGQTSGNTIYF.

The V gene is TRBV7-2, the J gene TRBJ2-1; a weak D match, TRBD2 (5 bases). CDR1 and CDR2 (germline): SGHTA, FQGNSA. CDR3 length: 15 residues. V shed 5 bases and J shed 4 bases, with 15 bases lying between them. DNA of the CDR3: TGTGCCAGCAGCACCCAGCTAGCAGAGTACAATGAGCAGTTCTTC. It specifies CASSTQLAEYNEQFF. The full variable domain, with the rest looked up from reference TRBV7-2 and TRBJ2-1, is GAGVSQSPSNKVTEKGKDVELRCDPISGHTALYWYRQSLGQGLEFLIYFQGNSAPDKSGLPSDRFSAERTGGSVSTLTIQRTQQEDSAVYLCASSTQLAEYNEQFFGPGTRLTVL.

The V call is TRBV7-2, the J call TRBJ2-5, with D possibly being TRBD2 (5 bases). CDR1 and CDR2 (germline): SGHTA, FQGNSA. V was clipped by 3 bases and J by 5 bases, with 16 bases between them. The CDR3 length is 15 residues. CDR3: CASSFQLDRQETQYF. The CDR3 region has the DNA TGTGCCAGCAGCTTCCAACTAGATCGTCAGGAGACCCAGTACTTC.

V usage is TRBV9 and J usage is TRBJ2-2, with 7 bases matching TRBD2. The CDR3 runs to 16 residues. Germline trimming cut 0 bases from V and 2 bases from J; bases unmatched to any gene: 4. Germline V lookup: CDR1 SGDLS, CDR2 YYNGEE. The CDR3 is CASSVASSGNTGELFF. CDR3 nucleotides: TGTGCCAGCAGCGTAGCATCTAGCGGAAACACCGGGGAGCTGTTTTTT.

The chain joins TRBV6-5 to TRBJ1-1; TRBD1 is a possible D gene (5 bases). Germline assignment: CDR1 MNHEY and CDR2 SVGAGI. This CDR3 is built from 14 residues. V was clipped by 5 bases and J by 2 bases, with 12 bases between them. The CDR3 DNA reads TGTGCCAGCAGTCTGACAGCCAGCAACACTGAAGCTTTCTTT. Encoded protein: CASSLTASNTEAFF.

There are a few counts of this clone. This sequence joins TRBV18 and TRBJ1-5; D not certain. Trimming stripped 3 bases from V and 0 bases from J, with 9 bases between. Germline values: CDR1 KGHSH, CDR2 LQKENI. The CDR3 length is 15 residues. This CDR3 is CASSPEQNSNQPQHF. CDR3 in DNA: TGTGCCAGCTCACCGGAACAGAATAGCAATCAGCCCCAGCATTTT.

This chain connects TRBV5-6 to TRBJ1-3; D unresolved. Germline CDR1 reads SGHDT; CDR2 reads YYEEEE. V was trimmed by 4 bases and J by 0 bases, leaving 11 bases between them. The CDR3 runs 15 residues. In DNA form, the CDR3 reads TGTGCCAGCAGCGCGGACTCCAGCTCTGGAAACACCATATATTTT. Translated, it gives CASSADSSSGNTIYF.

The rearrangement uses TRBV2 and TRBJ2-7, with 7 nucleotides matching TRBD1. The CDR3 has 14 residues. CDR1 SNHLY and CDR2 FYNNEI come from the germline V gene. V was clipped by 6 bases and J by 3 bases; unmatched bases: 8. CDR3 amino acids: CASSRSGGVYEQYF. The CDR3, as DNA: TGTGCCAGCAGCAGGTCAGGGGGAGTCTACGAGCAGTACTTC.

This clone was observed once. This chain joins TRBV10-3 and TRBJ1-2; TRBD1 is a possible D gene (5 bases). Germline CDR1 is ENHRY and CDR2 is SYGVKD. V was shortened by 8 bases and J by 4 bases, with 11 bases between the two germline ends. The CDR3 extends over 12 amino acids. CDR3 region: CAIGGTSYGYTF. The CDR3 DNA reads TGTGCCATCGGAGGGACCTCCTATGGCTACACCTTC.

The rearrangement links TRBV5-1 to TRBJ2-3; 8 bases map to TRBD2. Per germline, CDR1 SGHRS and CDR2 YFSETQ. The V gene end was trimmed by 1 base and the J gene end by 1 base; junction bases not matched to a gene: 2. CDR3 length: 15 amino acids. CDR3 nucleotides: TGCGCCAGCAGCTTGTCACTAGCGGGCACAGATACGCAGTATTTT. It translates to CASSLSLAGTDTQYF.

This clone was seen a handful of times. The rearrangement uses TRBV27 and TRBJ2-3; 7 bases fit TRBD2. CDR3 length equals 15 residues. V shed 2 bases, J shed 4 bases, and the junction held 6 bases outside the gene matches. CDR1 and CDR2 (germline): MNHEY, SMNVEV (reference sequence). The CDR3 loop is CASSLIGGRADTQYF. In DNA form, the CDR3 reads TGTGCCAGCAGTTTAATCGGGGGGAGGGCAGATACGCAGTATTTT.

The V and J genes are TRBV5-6 and TRBJ1-1; D ambiguous. V dropped 2 bases and J dropped 1 base, with 9 bases sitting between them. The CDR3 spans 14 residues. Germline-derived CDR1 and CDR2 are SGHDT and YYEEEE. Written as DNA, the CDR3 is TGTGCCAGCAGCTTTAATATGCGGAACACTGAAGCTTTCTTT. It translates to CASSFNMRNTEAFF.

With respect to this clone: Different DNA sequences within this sample yield the same CDR3. J is TRBJ2-1 and V is TRBV28, with D unresolved. CDR1 is MDHEN, CDR2 SYDVKM, per germline. There are 11 residues in the CDR3. V gave up 5 bases and J gave up 7 bases, with 6 bases separating them. The CDR3 DNA reads TGTGCCAGCAGTCTATCGAATGAGCAGTTCTTC. It is translated as CASSLSNEQFF.

The V call is TRBV4-1, the J call TRBJ1-5, with D tentatively TRBD1 (6 bases). Trimming stripped 6 bases from V and 6 bases from J, with 18 bases between. The CDR3 length is 15 residues. Germline assignment: CDR1 MGHRA and CDR2 YSYEKL. CDR3 nucleotides: TGCGCCAGCAGTCTGGACAGACTTGGCTCTCAGCCCCAGCATTTT. This codes for CASSLDRLGSQPQHF.

This clone has just one count. V and J are TRBV5-6 and TRBJ2-4; no clear D gene. Germline V lookup: CDR1 SGHDT, CDR2 YYEEEE. The CDR3 covers 15 residues. Trimming took off 0 bases at V and 0 bases at J, with 7 bases between the two ends. The DNA for the CDR3 is TGTGCCAGCAGCTTGGGCATACTAGCCAAAAACATTCAGTACTTC. Amino acid sequence: CASSLGILAKNIQYF.

The rearrangement joins TRBV2 to TRBJ2-7; weak D call: TRBD1 (6 bases). Trimming removed 3 bases at V and 4 bases at J, with 7 bases between. Germline values: CDR1 SNHLY, CDR2 FYNNEI. The CDR3 length is 12 residues. The CDR3 region has the DNA TGTGCCAGCAGTGATAGGGGGTACGAGCAGTACTTC. It specifies CASSDRGYEQYF.